This entry describes one T cell receptor beta chain. The sample belongs to a study of blood T cell repertoires in COVID-19. Across the whole study: The cDNA or gDNA used as material had been derived from T cells, B-cell-depleted T cells, or PBMCs.

The CDR3 has 18 amino acids. Per germline, CDR1 SQVTM and CDR2 ANQGSEA. V lost 2 bases and J lost 0, with 20 bases in between. Profiled with immunoSEQ multiplex PCR; TCRdb holds only in-frame clones, not every one. This sample has 250,000 to 300,000 clones, with over 75% found just once. The sequenced sample consisted of PBMCs or T cells enriched from blood (not recorded which). This clonotype was sampled from a woman in her 30s who had recovered from COVID-19. J is TRBJ2-1 and V is TRBV29-1; D might be TRBD2 (6 bases). In nucleotides, the CDR3 is TGCAGCGTTGAAAAGAGCTGGGGTAGCGGAAGCTCCTACAATGAGCAGTTCTTC. Protein product: CSVEKSWGSGSSYNEQFF.